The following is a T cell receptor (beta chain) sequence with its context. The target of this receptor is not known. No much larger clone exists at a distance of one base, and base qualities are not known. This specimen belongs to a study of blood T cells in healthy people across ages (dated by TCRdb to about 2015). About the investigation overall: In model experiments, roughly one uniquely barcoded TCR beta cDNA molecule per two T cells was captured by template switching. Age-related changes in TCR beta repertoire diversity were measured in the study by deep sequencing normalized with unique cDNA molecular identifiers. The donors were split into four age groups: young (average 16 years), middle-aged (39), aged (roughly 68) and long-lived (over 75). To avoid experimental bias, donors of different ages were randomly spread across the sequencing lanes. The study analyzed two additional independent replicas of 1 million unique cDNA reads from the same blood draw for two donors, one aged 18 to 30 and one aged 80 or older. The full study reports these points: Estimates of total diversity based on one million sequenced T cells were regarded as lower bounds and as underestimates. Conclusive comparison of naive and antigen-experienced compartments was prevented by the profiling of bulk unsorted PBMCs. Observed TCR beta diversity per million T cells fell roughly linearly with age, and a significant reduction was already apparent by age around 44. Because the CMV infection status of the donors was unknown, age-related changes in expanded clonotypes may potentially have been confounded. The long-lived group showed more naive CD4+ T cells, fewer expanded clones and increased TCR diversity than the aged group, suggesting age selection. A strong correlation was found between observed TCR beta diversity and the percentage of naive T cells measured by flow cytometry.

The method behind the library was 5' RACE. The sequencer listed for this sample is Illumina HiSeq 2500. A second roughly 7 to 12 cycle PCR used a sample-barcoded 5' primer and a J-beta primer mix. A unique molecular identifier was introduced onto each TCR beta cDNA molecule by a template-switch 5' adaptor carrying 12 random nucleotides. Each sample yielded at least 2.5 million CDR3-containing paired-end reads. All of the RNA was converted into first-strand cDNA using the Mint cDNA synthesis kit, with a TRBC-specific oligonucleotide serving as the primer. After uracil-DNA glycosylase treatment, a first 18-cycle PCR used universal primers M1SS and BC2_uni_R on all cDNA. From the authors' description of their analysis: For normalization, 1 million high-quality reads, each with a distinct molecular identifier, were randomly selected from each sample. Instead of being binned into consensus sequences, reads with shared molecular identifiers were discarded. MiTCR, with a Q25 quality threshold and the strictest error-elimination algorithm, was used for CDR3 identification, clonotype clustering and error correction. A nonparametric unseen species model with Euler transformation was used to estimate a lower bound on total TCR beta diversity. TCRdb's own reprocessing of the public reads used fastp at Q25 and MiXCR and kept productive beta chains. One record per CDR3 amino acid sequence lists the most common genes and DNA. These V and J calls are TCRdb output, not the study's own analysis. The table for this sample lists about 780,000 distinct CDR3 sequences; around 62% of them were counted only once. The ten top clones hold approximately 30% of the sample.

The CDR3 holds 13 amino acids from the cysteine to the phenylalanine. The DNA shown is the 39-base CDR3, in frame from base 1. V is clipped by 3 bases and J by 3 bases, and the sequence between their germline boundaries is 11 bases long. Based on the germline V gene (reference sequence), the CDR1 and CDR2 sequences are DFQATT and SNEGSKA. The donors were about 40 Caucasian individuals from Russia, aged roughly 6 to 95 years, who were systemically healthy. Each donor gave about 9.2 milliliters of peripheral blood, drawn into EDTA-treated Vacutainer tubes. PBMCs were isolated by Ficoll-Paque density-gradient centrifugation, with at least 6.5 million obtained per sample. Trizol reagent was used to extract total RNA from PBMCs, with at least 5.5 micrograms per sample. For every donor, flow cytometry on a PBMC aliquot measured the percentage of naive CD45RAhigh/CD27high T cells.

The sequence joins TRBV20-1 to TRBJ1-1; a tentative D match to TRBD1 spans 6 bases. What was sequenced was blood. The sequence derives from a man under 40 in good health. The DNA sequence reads TGCAGTGCTAGTCCACAGGGTTACACTGAAGCTTTCTTT. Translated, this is CSASPQGYTEAFF.